Below are 20 T cell receptor beta chains sequenced from a single sample in a study of lymphopenia after photon versus proton radiotherapy. Assay used: immunoSEQ multiplex PCR; TCRdb lists only in-frame clones, some missing. Altogether approximately 47,000 clones are present, 65% to 90% being singletons, with the ten largest covering 2.2%. Sequencing was performed on peripheral blood, taken from a patient treated with photon-based radiotherapy. The receptor set was obtained from a man in his forties with gastric cancer.

V and J are TRBV5-1 and TRBJ2-3; D may be TRBD1 or TRBD2 (5 bases each). The germline CDR1 and CDR2 sequences are SGHRS and YFSETQ. This CDR3 has 19 residues. Trimming took 0 bases from V and 2 from J, leaving 22 bases between them. The CDR3 spells CASSLVSGRTALITDTQYF. Here the CDR3 DNA reads TGCGCCAGCAGCTTGGTCTCGGGACGGACTGCCCTAATCACAGATACGCAGTATTTT.

The rearrangement joins TRBV5-1 to TRBJ2-7; TRBD1 matches 10 bases. The germline CDR1 and CDR2 sequences are SGHRS and YFSETQ. The V segment lost 3 bases and the J segment 5 bases; nucleotides outside the gene matches: 5. CDR3 length: 14 residues. CDR3 protein: CASSSTGTGDEQYF. In DNA, the CDR3 is TGCGCCAGCAGCTCGACCGGGACAGGGGACGAGCAGTACTTC.

This chain joins TRBV18 and TRBJ2-7; 8 bases agree with TRBD1. The CDR3 length is 16 residues. The V segment lost 0 bases and the J segment 5 bases; nucleotides outside the gene matches: 9. Per germline, CDR1 KGHSH and CDR2 LQKENI. This chain's CDR3 is CASSPPVGTGGNEQYF. CDR3 nucleotides: TGTGCCAGCTCACCACCGGTCGGGACAGGTGGCAACGAGCAGTACTTC.

This rearrangement joins TRBV4-1 to TRBJ1-6; 9 bases are shared with TRBD1. V lost 2 bases and J lost 9; bases outside the gene matches: 8. Germline V gene lookup returns CDR1 MGHRA and CDR2 YSYEKL. This CDR3 spans 16 amino acids. For the CDR3, the DNA is TGCGCCAGCAGCCAACCGGGACAGGGAAGGCGTTCACCCCTCCACTTT. Amino acids: CASSQPGQGRRSPLHF.

V is TRBV5-1 and J is TRBJ2-7; 7 bases map to TRBD1. V shed 4 bases and J 0 bases; nucleotides not matched to a gene: 4. The germline V gene encodes CDR1 SGHRS and CDR2 YFSETQ. This CDR3 region has 14 residues. The CDR3 sequence is CASSPGTVSYEQYF. CDR3 bases: TGCGCCAGCAGCCCCGGGACAGTCTCCTACGAGCAGTACTTC.

The chain couples TRBV11-1 to TRBJ2-3; 7 bases match TRBD1. This CDR3 has 14 amino acids. CDR1 is SGHAT and CDR2 is FQDESV in the germline V gene (reference sequence). V lost 7 bases and J lost 0; bases outside the gene matches: 4. CDR3 in amino acids: CASTRDRSTDTQYF. The CDR3 DNA sequence: TGTGCCAGCACCCGGGACAGAAGCACAGATACGCAGTATTTT.

This clone has only one observation. The chain employs TRBV7-2 and TRBJ2-6; possibly TRBD2 for D (5 bases). In germline, CDR1 is SGHTA, CDR2 FQGNSA. V was shortened by 1 base and J by 2 bases, with 6 bases between the two germline ends. The CDR3 runs to 15 residues. In DNA form, the CDR3 reads TGTGCCAGCAGCTTAGGGGGAGCTGGGGCCAACGTCCTGACTTTC. This encodes CASSLGGAGANVLTF.

The V gene is TRBV18, the J gene TRBJ2-7; 10 bases align to TRBD2. This CDR3 comprises 14 residues. The V gene end was trimmed by 6 bases and the J gene end by 2 bases; junction bases not matched to a gene: 4. Germline-derived CDR1 and CDR2 are KGHSH and LQKENI. The CDR3 loop is CASSPLAGAYEQYF. The CDR3 DNA sequence: TGTGCCAGCTCTCCTCTAGCGGGGGCCTACGAGCAGTACTTC.

In nucleotides, the CDR3 is TGTGCTAGTGGTTTGGGGGGGACTGAAGCTTTCTTT. It is translated as CASGLGGTEAFF. The chain carries TRBV12-5 and TRBJ1-1; tentatively, D is TRBD1 (5 bases). Germline V gives CDR1 LGHNT, CDR2 FRNRAP. V was cut by 1 base and J by 5 bases, with 5 bases left in between. This CDR3 comprises 12 residues. The variable domain in full, with the rest retrieved from reference TRBV12-5 and TRBJ1-1, is DARVTQTPRHKVTEMGQEVTMRCQPILGHNTVFWYRQTMMQGLELLAYFRNRAPLDDSGMPKDRFSAEMPDATLATLKIQPSEPRDSAVYFCASGLGGTEAFFGQGTRLTVV.

The rearrangement uses TRBV9 and TRBJ1-4; 7 bases line up with TRBD1. Germline CDR1 is SGDLS and CDR2 is YYNGEE. The CDR3 extends over 17 amino acids. J was trimmed by 1 base and V by 3 bases; bases with no gene match: 9. The CDR3 DNA reads TGTGCCAGCAGCGCCCTCTCGACAGGGCAAACTAATGAAAAACTGTTTTTT. Translating it yields CASSALSTGQTNEKLFF.

This clone has more than one count but fewer than ten. This chain links TRBV2 with TRBJ1-5; a weak D match, TRBD1 (6 bases). The ends were cut back, 7 bases at V and 0 bases at J, with 13 bases in the middle. The CDR3 runs 15 residues. CDR1 is SNHLY and CDR2 is FYNNEI in the germline V gene. CDR3 in DNA: TGTGCCAGCACTGGGACATCCTATAGCAATCAGCCCCAGCATTTT. It yields the protein CASTGTSYSNQPQHF.

The chain carries TRBV19 and TRBJ1-1; D is undetermined. Between the trimmed V and J ends, which lost 3 bases and 5 bases, there was a span of 4 bases. This CDR3 contains 11 residues. Germline CDR1 and CDR2: LNHDA and SQIVND (reference sequence). DNA of the CDR3: TGTGCCAGTAGTATCGGGACTGAAGCTTTCTTT. This gives the protein CASSIGTEAFF.

V is TRBV5-4 and J is TRBJ2-5, with 9 positions matching TRBD2. The J segment lost 3 bases and the V segment lost 4 bases, leaving 7 bases of the junction unmatched. The CDR3 length is 15 residues. Germline V gives CDR1 SGHNT, CDR2 YYREEE (reference sequence). Here the CDR3 reads CASSLETSGKETQYF. For the CDR3, the DNA is TGTGCCAGCAGCCTCGAGACTAGCGGAAAAGAGACCCAGTACTTC.

The chain links TRBV6-5 to TRBJ2-3; TRBD2 agrees at 7 bases. V lost 6 bases and J lost 0; bases outside the gene matches: 6. Germline V gives CDR1 MNHEY, CDR2 SVGAGI. The CDR3 is 15 amino acids. The CDR3 DNA reads as TGTGCCAGCAGCGTACTAGCGACTAGCACAGATACGCAGTATTTT. This translates into CASSVLATSTDTQYF.

The CDR3 protein is CASSPRAGTANQPQHF. Here the CDR3 DNA reads TGTGCCAGCAGCCCTAGAGCCGGGACAGCTAATCAGCCCCAGCATTTT. The rearrangement uses TRBV4-2 and TRBJ1-5; 7 nucleotides align to TRBD1. Trimming cost V 4 bases and J 4 bases; bases outside gene matches: 10. Germline assignment: CDR1 LGHNA and CDR2 YNFKEQ. CDR3 length: 16 residues.

This chain connects TRBV29-1 to TRBJ2-5; tentatively, D is TRBD2 (6 bases). Trimming took 4 bases from V and 1 from J, leaving 13 bases between them. Per germline, CDR1 SQVTM and CDR2 ANQGSEA. The CDR3 has 14 residues. Written as DNA, the CDR3 is TGCAGCGTTGTTGAGACTAGAGTCCAAGAGACCCAGTACTTC. Amino acid sequence: CSVVETRVQETQYF.

The chain combines TRBV9 with TRBJ1-4, with TRBD1 as a possible D gene (6 bases). Trimming left V 0 bases short and J 4 bases short, with 13 bases between. This CDR3 region has 16 residues. CDR1 and CDR2 from the germline V gene are SGDLS and YYNGEE. The DNA of the CDR3 is TGTGCCAGCAGCGTAGGAACGGGACAATATAATGAAAAACTGTTTTTT. Translation: CASSVGTGQYNEKLFF.

This clone is medium-sized within its sample. The chain combines TRBV4-3 with TRBJ2-1, with D possibly matching TRBD1 (5 bases). The germline CDR1 and CDR2 sequences are LGHNA and YSLEER. V dropped 0 bases and J dropped 0 bases, with 12 bases sitting between them. The CDR3 runs to 17 residues. The CDR3 region is CASSQDPGPSSYNEQFF. DNA for the CDR3: TGCGCCAGCAGCCAAGATCCAGGGCCCAGCTCCTACAATGAGCAGTTCTTC.

J is TRBJ2-5 and V is TRBV7-2; TRBD2 is a possible D gene (5 bases). The DNA end is a closer match to TRBJ2-7, so the J assignment may be wrong. Germline V gene data show CDR1 as SGHTA and CDR2 as FQGNSA. The CDR3 has 13 residues. The CDR3 nucleotides are TGTGCCAGCAGCCGGGGTTTTAAAGTCGAGCAGTACTTC. Protein sequence: CASSRGFKVEQYF.

The chain has TRBV7-9 and TRBJ2-1; 7 bases line up with TRBD2. Germline V lookup: CDR1 SEHNR, CDR2 FQNEAQ (reference sequence). This CDR3 region has 12 residues. V was clipped by 9 bases and J by 3 bases; unmatched bases: 2. CDR3 residues: CASRDYYNEQFF. DNA for the CDR3: TGTGCCAGTAGGGACTACTACAATGAGCAGTTCTTC.